One and the same sample provided the 32 T cell receptor beta chains below, sequenced in a study of long-term antiretroviral therapy in people with HIV. Sequencing relied on immunoSEQ assay v3.0, run at survey level. Sequencing used immunoSEQ multiplex PCR; TCRdb keeps in-frame clones, though not all of them. The sample contains 20,000 to 25,000 clones, approximately 84% of which appear only once. The specimen was unsorted PBMCs, collected 0.5 years after starting antiretroviral therapy. The receptors stem from a man between 18 and 35 years old with HIV.

The V call is TRBV19, the J call TRBJ2-1, with TRBD2 matching over 11 bases. The CDR3 runs 15 residues. Germline loops: CDR1 LNHDA, CDR2 SQIVND (reference sequence). V gave up 9 bases and J gave up 7 bases; unmatched junction bases: 11. CDR3 protein: CASSRTSGSRNEQFF. In DNA, the CDR3 is TGTGCCAGCTCCCGTACTAGCGGGAGTCGGAATGAGCAGTTCTTC.

This clone was detected only a few times. This chain uses TRBV7-9 with TRBJ2-2; no clear D gene. This CDR3 is built from 13 residues. Germline lookup yields CDR1 SEHNR and CDR2 FQNEAQ (reference sequence). V lost 6 bases and J lost 1, with 6 bases in between. DNA for the CDR3: TGTGCCAGCAGTGTAGAGAACACCGGGGAGCTGTTTTTT. This codes for CASSVENTGELFF.

This clone was found a few times. Other nucleotide sequences from this sample produce the same CDR3. The CDR3 DNA is TGTGCCACCAGCAGAGGGGGCCAGGGTGGTGGCTACACCTTC. Translating it yields CATSRGGQGGGYTF. The chain is built from TRBV15 and TRBJ1-2, with D tentatively TRBD1 (5 bases). The V and J ends lost 1 base and 7 bases respectively, with 13 bases between them. The CDR3 is 14 residues long. The germline V gene encodes CDR1 LNHNV and CDR2 YYDKDF (reference sequence).

This rearrangement joins TRBV5-5 to TRBJ1-6, with D tentatively TRBD1 (5 bases). CDR3 length: 16 amino acids. CDR1 and CDR2 (germline): SGHKS, YYEKEE (reference sequence). The V end was cut by 8 bases, the J end by 6 bases, with 21 bases between. Here the CDR3 reads CARLGWGRTGNSPLHF. The CDR3 region has the DNA TGTGCCAGGCTGGGGTGGGGGAGGACGGGTAATTCACCCCTCCACTTT. Full variable domain (outside the CDR3, taken from reference TRBV5-5 and TRBJ1-6): DAGVTQSPTHLIKTRGQQVTLRCSPISGHKSVSWYQQVLGQGPQFIFQYYEKEERGRGNFPDRFSARQFPNYSSELNVNALLLGDSALYLCARLGWGRTGNSPLHFGNGTRLTVT.

The chain employs TRBV15 and TRBJ1-1, with 10 nucleotides matching TRBD1. CDR1 is LNHNV, CDR2 YYDKDF, per germline (reference sequence). Germline trimming cut 5 bases from V and 1 base from J; bases unmatched to any gene: 13. This CDR3 is built from 18 residues. CDR3 in amino acids: CATSGGSKTGGPNTEAFF. The DNA of the CDR3 is TGTGCCACCAGCGGGGGATCGAAGACAGGGGGCCCGAACACTGAAGCTTTCTTT.

The chain couples TRBV12-5 to TRBJ1-1; TRBD1 is a possible D gene (6 bases). CDR1 LGHNT and CDR2 FRNRAP come from the germline V gene. The CDR3 is made up of 13 amino acids. V lost 6 bases to trimming and J lost 0 bases, with 8 bases between them. The CDR3 DNA reads as TGTGCTAGTGGGCAGGGGATGAACACTGAAGCTTTCTTT. It codes for CASGQGMNTEAFF.

This clone was seen a few times. The J gene is TRBJ2-1, the V gene TRBV6-5, with D unclear. Germline V gene sequence: CDR1 MNHEY, CDR2 SVGAGI. Trimming cost V 0 bases and J 4 bases, with 10 bases left between them. The CDR3 loop spans 15 amino acids. Written as DNA, the CDR3 is TGTGCCAGCAGTTACTCCTGGACGGTGTACAATGAGCAGTTCTTC. As protein: CASSYSWTVYNEQFF.

CDR3 bases: TGTGCCACCCAGCGGGACAGTAATTATCAGCCCCAGCATTTT. It codes for CATQRDSNYQPQHF. The rearrangement joins TRBV2 to TRBJ1-5, with TRBD1 matching 7 bases. The V and J ends lost 10 bases and 5 bases, in that order; junction bases with no gene match: 11. CDR1 SNHLY and CDR2 FYNNEI come from the germline V gene. The CDR3 has 14 amino acids.

This rearrangement joins TRBV30 to TRBJ1-5, with 7 bases fitting TRBD1. This CDR3 has 14 amino acids. V lost 3 bases to trimming and J lost 7 bases; unmatched junction nucleotides: 9. From germline, CDR1 is GTSNPN and CDR2 SVGIG (reference sequence). CDR3 bases: TGTGCCTGGAGCAGGGGGGGAATGGGACAGCCCCAGCATTTT. It is translated as CAWSRGGMGQPQHF.

The chain recombines TRBV5-1 with TRBJ1-4; a weak D match, TRBD1 (5 bases). CDR1 and CDR2 (germline): SGHRS, YFSETQ. V was shortened by 1 base and J by 5 bases, with 12 bases between the two germline ends. CDR3 length equals 15 residues. CDR3: CASSLRQRANEKLFF. CDR3 nucleotides: TGCGCCAGCAGCTTGAGACAGCGCGCAAATGAAAAACTGTTTTTT.

The rearrangement links TRBV6-1 to TRBJ1-5; 7 bases are a match to TRBD1. The junction had 2 bases not matched to a gene; V was cut back by 3 bases and J by 3 bases. The CDR3 contains 14 residues. The germline V gene has CDR1 MNHNS and CDR2 SASEGT. The CDR3 DNA is TGTGCCAGCAGTGAGACAGGGAACAATCAGCCCCAGCATTTT. Protein sequence: CASSETGNNQPQHF.

The rearrangement uses TRBV28 and TRBJ2-7; tentatively, D is TRBD2 (5 bases). Germline V gene data show CDR1 as MDHEN and CDR2 as SYDVKM. The CDR3 is 17 residues long. With 3 bases removed from V and 2 bases from J, the gap between germline ends came to 20 bases. The CDR3 sequence is CASSFSQKRTSTYEQYF. CDR3 nucleotide sequence: TGTGCCAGCAGTTTTTCGCAGAAGCGGACCTCAACCTACGAGCAGTACTTC.

This clone was recorded once. This sequence joins TRBV19 and TRBJ2-5; D is perhaps TRBD1 (6 bases). Germline V gene lookup returns CDR1 LNHDA and CDR2 SQIVND (reference sequence). The V gene lost 6 bases and the J gene lost 5 bases, with 13 bases spanning the gap. The CDR3 spans 13 residues. Here the CDR3 DNA reads TGTGCCAGTAGGTCAGGACAGAGGGAGACCCAGTACTTC. Translating gives CASRSGQRETQYF.

The chain couples TRBV18 to TRBJ1-2; maybe TRBD1 (5 bases). Germline V gives CDR1 KGHSH, CDR2 LQKENI. The V and J ends lost 3 bases and 6 bases respectively, with 11 bases between them. The CDR3 is 13 amino acids. The DNA for the CDR3 is TGTGCCAGCTCACCGCAGAGGGACGATGGCTACACCTTC. Amino acid sequence: CASSPQRDDGYTF.

The table lists this clone with a few counts. J is TRBJ2-7 and V is TRBV7-9; perhaps TRBD1 as D (5 bases). From germline, CDR1 is SEHNR and CDR2 FQNEAQ (reference sequence). The CDR3 runs 15 residues. V lost 3 bases and J lost 0, with 12 bases in between. The chain's CDR3 is CASSFRGSSSYEQYF. CDR3 bases: TGTGCCAGCAGCTTTAGGGGCTCGAGCTCCTACGAGCAGTACTTC.

The CDR3 sequence is CASSPGQGTNYGYTF. In DNA, the CDR3 is TGTGCCAGCTCACCGGGACAGGGGACTAACTATGGCTACACCTTC. The chain combines TRBV18 with TRBJ1-2; 10 positions agree with TRBD1. Germline CDR1 reads KGHSH; CDR2 reads LQKENI. CDR3 size: 15 residues. The ends lost 3 bases at V and 0 bases at J; junction bases unmatched: 1.

The chain combines TRBV21-1 with TRBJ2-7. TRBV21-1 is deemed a pseudogene. The CDR3 is made up of 13 amino acids. CDR3 DNA sequence: TGTGCCAGCAGCAAAGAGGGCTTGTACGAGCAGTACTTC. Protein: CASSKEGLYEQYF.

The chain has TRBV28 and TRBJ2-1, with TRBD2 matching 9 bases. V was clipped by 3 bases and J by 7 bases; unmatched bases: 13. The CDR3 consists of 17 residues. Germline CDR1 and CDR2: MDHEN and SYDVKM. The CDR3 is CASSFPLSSGRGNEQFF. In nucleotides, the CDR3 is TGTGCCAGCAGTTTCCCCCTCAGTAGCGGGAGAGGGAATGAGCAGTTCTTC.

The DNA of the CDR3 is TGTGCCAGCAGTGGAGCGGTCTCCTACAATGAGCAGTTCTTC. Its protein is CASSGAVSYNEQFF. The V gene is TRBV2, the J gene TRBJ2-1; a possible D gene is TRBD2 (5 bases). Germline assignment: CDR1 SNHLY and CDR2 FYNNEI. The CDR3 has 14 amino acids. V was cut by 4 bases and J by 0 bases, with 7 bases left in between.

J is TRBJ2-5 and V is TRBV5-6; D is possibly TRBD2 (11 bases). The V end was cut by 2 bases, the J end by 9 bases, with 26 bases between. Germline V lookup: CDR1 SGHDT, CDR2 YYEEEE. The CDR3 is 17 residues long. The CDR3 nucleotides read TGTGCCAGCAGCTTAGACAGGGGGCGTCTAGCGGGGGGCCCCCAGTACTTC. Translation: CASSLDRGRLAGGPQYF.

This chain connects TRBV7-8 to TRBJ2-5; D tentatively reads TRBD1 or TRBD2 (5 bases each). Germline V gene lookup returns CDR1 SGHVS and CDR2 FQNEAQ. V was shortened by 5 bases and J by 2 bases, with 12 bases between the two germline ends. The CDR3 has 14 residues. The CDR3 DNA follows: TGTGCCAGCAGCACGGGACCACGACAAGAGACCCAGTACTTC. This encodes CASSTGPRQETQYF.

The rearrangement joins TRBV30 to TRBJ2-6; 9 positions match TRBD1. This CDR3 is 17 amino acids long. Looked up from germline, CDR1 is GTSNPN and CDR2 is SVGIG (reference sequence). V lost 2 bases to trimming and J lost 3 bases; unmatched junction nucleotides: 8. The CDR3 nucleotides read TGTGCCTGGAGTCGGGACAGGGTGCCTTATGGGGCCAACGTCCTGACTTTC. Protein product: CAWSRDRVPYGANVLTF.

The CDR3 region has the DNA TGTGCCAGCAGCTTAGCCGGGAGGTGGGAGCAGTACTTC. It encodes CASSLAGRWEQYF. V gene TRBV7-2 combines with J gene TRBJ2-7, with 7 bases identical to TRBD2. With V trimmed by 0 bases and J by 7 bases, 3 bases remained unmatched. CDR3 length equals 13 residues. In germline, CDR1 is SGHTA, CDR2 FQGNSA.

The genes are TRBV5-1 and TRBJ2-1, with 9 bases that match TRBD1. Germline values: CDR1 SGHRS, CDR2 YFSETQ. Trimming cost V 0 bases and J 8 bases; bases outside gene matches: 6. The CDR3 length is 15 residues. The chain's CDR3 is CASSLGDRERDEQFF. The CDR3 bases are TGCGCCAGCAGCTTGGGGGACAGGGAGAGAGATGAGCAGTTCTTC.

This chain uses TRBV29-1 with TRBJ2-7, with D perhaps TRBD2 (6 bases). Trimming cost V 3 bases and J 5 bases, with 14 bases left between them. Looked up from germline, CDR1 is SQVTM and CDR2 is ANQGSEA. This CDR3 contains 13 residues. This CDR3 is CSVDGQRANEQYF. The CDR3 bases are TGCAGCGTTGACGGGCAGCGGGCAAACGAGCAGTACTTC.

The J gene is TRBJ2-7, the V gene TRBV28; TRBD1 aligns across 7 bases. The CDR3 length is 14 residues. CDR1 MDHEN and CDR2 SYDVKM come from the germline V gene. V trimming: 6 bases; J trimming: 2 bases; junction bases outside the gene matches: 7. The CDR3 sequence: CASRTTGTAYEQYF. CDR3 coding DNA: TGTGCCAGCAGAACGACAGGGACAGCCTACGAGCAGTACTTC.

The chain joins TRBV7-8 to TRBJ1-2, with D hard to call. This CDR3 has 12 amino acids. CDR1 is SGHVS, CDR2 FQNEAQ, per germline. V was clipped by 5 bases and J by 6 bases, with 10 bases between them. The CDR3: CASSAGSNGYTF. As DNA, the CDR3 is TGTGCCAGCAGCGCCGGGTCTAATGGCTACACCTTC.

This chain uses TRBV5-4 with TRBJ2-7, with TRBD1 matching over 10 bases. The CDR3 totals 14 residues. The germline V gene has CDR1 SGHNT and CDR2 YYREEE (reference sequence). The J segment lost 6 bases and the V segment lost 4 bases, leaving 7 bases of the junction unmatched. CDR3 sequence (DNA): TGTGCCAGCAGCCCCGGGACAGGGGCCCCCGAGCAGTACTTC. Protein: CASSPGTGAPEQYF.

The CDR3 loop reads CASSITRGAYEQYF. DNA for the CDR3: TGTGCCAGTAGTATAACCAGGGGAGCCTACGAGCAGTACTTC. The chain employs TRBV19 and TRBJ2-7, with a tentative D call TRBD1 (6 bases). This CDR3 has 14 amino acids. V was clipped by 2 bases and J by 2 bases, with 10 bases between them. Per the germline V gene, CDR1 is LNHDA and CDR2 is SQIVND (reference sequence).

The rearrangement uses TRBV28 and TRBJ1-1; D is unclear. V was clipped by 5 bases and J by 0 bases, with 13 bases between them. Germline assignment: CDR1 MDHEN and CDR2 SYDVKM. This CDR3 region has 15 residues. CDR3 in DNA: TGTGCCAGCAGTGCCGCCGGGAGTTTGAACACTGAAGCTTTCTTT. Encoded protein: CASSAAGSLNTEAFF.

This clone appeared a few times. The rearrangement links TRBV28 to TRBJ2-7, with 11 bases lining up with TRBD2. With V trimmed by 1 base and J by 6 bases, 5 bases remained unmatched. Germline CDR1 and CDR2: MDHEN and SYDVKM. This CDR3 contains 15 residues. CDR3 in amino acids: CASSLSSSGGSEQYF. CDR3 coding DNA: TGTGCCAGCAGTTTATCTTCTAGCGGGGGGAGCGAGCAGTACTTC.

The chain carries TRBV11-1 and TRBJ2-5, with TRBD1 identical over 7 bases. Germline V CDR1 and CDR2: SGHAT, FQDESV (reference sequence). This CDR3 has 15 residues. The J segment lost 3 bases and the V segment lost 6 bases, leaving 10 bases of the junction unmatched. The CDR3, as DNA: TGTGCCAGCAGGCCCAGGGGGTCAGGTGAAGAGACCCAGTACTTC. It yields the protein CASRPRGSGEETQYF.